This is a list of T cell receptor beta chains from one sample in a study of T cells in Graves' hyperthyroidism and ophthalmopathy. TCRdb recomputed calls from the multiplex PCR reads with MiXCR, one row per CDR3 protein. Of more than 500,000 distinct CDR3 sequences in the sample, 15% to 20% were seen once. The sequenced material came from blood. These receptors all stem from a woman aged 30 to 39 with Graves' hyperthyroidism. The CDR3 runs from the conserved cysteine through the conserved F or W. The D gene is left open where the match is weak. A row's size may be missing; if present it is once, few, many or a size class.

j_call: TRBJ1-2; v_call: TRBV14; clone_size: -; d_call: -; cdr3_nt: TGTGCCAGCAGCCATCTGGGGGGATATGGCTACACCTTC; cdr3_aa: CASSHLGGYGYTF
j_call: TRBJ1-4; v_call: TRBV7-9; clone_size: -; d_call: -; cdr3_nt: TGTGCCAGCAGCCCCCGAAGGGAAGTGAATGAAAAACTGTTTTTT; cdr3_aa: CASSPRREVNEKLFF
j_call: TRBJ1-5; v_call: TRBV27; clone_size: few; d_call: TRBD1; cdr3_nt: TGTGCCAGCAGTTTATCTGGACAGGGATTTCAGCCCCAGCATTTT; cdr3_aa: CASSLSGQGFQPQHF
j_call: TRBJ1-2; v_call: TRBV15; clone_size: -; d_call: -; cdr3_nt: TGTGCCACCAGCAGAGTGGCAGGGATAAAACACTATGGCTACACCTTC; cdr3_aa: CATSRVAGIKHYGYTF
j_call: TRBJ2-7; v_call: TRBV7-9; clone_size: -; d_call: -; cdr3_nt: TGTGCCAGCAGCTGGGAGGTGGCAGGGGTGAACGAGCAGTACTTC; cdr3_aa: CASSWEVAGVNEQYF
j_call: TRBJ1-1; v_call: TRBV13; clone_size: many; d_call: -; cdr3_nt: TGTGCCAGCAGCTTAGAGTCTACGAGGGAAGCTTTCTTT; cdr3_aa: CASSLESTREAFF
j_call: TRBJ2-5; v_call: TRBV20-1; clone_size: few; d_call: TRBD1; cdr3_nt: TGCAGTGCCCGAGGACAGGGGACGAGGTCCGTAAAAGAGACCCAGTACTTC; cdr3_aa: CSARGQGTRSVKETQYF
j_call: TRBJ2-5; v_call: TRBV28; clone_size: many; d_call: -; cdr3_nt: TGTGCCAGCAGTTCGGGAGTAAACTCCCACGAGACCCAGTACTTC; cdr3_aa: CASSSGVNSHETQYF
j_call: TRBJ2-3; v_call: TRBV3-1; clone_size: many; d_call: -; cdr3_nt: TGTGCCAGCAGCCAAGGCTTTCTAGCGACAGATACGCAGTATTTT; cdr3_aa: CASSQGFLATDTQYF
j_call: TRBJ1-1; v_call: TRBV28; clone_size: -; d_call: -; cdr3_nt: TGTGCCAGCAGTTTAAGGGCCACTGAAGCTTTCTTT; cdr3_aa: CASSLRATEAFF
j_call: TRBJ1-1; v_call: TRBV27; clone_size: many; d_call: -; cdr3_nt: TGTGCCAGCAGTTTCTCGGGGGGGGTCACTGAAGCTTTCTTT; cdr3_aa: CASSFSGGVTEAFF
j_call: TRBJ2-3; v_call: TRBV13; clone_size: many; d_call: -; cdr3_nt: TGTGCCAGCAGCTTAGGCGGGAACGTAGATACGCAGTATTTT; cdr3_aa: CASSLGGNVDTQYF
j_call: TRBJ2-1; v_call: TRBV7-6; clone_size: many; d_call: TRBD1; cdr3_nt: TGTGCCAGCAGCTGGGACAGGGGAAACAATGAGCAGTTCTTC; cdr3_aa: CASSWDRGNNEQFF
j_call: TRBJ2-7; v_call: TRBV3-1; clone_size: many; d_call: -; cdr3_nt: TGTGCCAGCAGCCGTCAGCGGGAGCAGTACTTC; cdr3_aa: CASSRQREQYF
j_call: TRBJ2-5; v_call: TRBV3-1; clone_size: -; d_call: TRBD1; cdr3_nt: TGTGCCAGCAGCCAAGGGCAGGGGGCTTTTGTTGGATACTTC; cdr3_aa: CASSQGQGAFVGYF
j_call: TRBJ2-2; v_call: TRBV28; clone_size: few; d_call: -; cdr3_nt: TGTGCCAGCAGTTTCCCATGGGGTTCCGGGGAGCTGTTTTTT; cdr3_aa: CASSFPWGSGELFF
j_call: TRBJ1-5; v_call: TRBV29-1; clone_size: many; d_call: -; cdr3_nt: TGCAGCGTTGTATGGGACAGCAATCAGCCCCAGCATTTT; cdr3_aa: CSVVWDSNQPQHF
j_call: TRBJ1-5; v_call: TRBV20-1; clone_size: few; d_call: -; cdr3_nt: TGCAGTGCTAGAGATCACTGGGGCATCACTCAGCCCCAGCATTTT; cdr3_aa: CSARDHWGITQPQHF
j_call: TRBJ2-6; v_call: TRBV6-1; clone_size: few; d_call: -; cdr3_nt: TGTGCCAGCAGTGAAGACAACAGGGCACTCGGGGCCAACGTCCTGACTTTC; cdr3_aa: CASSEDNRALGANVLTF
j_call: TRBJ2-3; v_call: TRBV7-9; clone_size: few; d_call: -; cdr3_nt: TGTGCCAGCAGCTATAATACAGGGTCCAGCACAGATACGCAGTATTTT; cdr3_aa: CASSYNTGSSTDTQYF
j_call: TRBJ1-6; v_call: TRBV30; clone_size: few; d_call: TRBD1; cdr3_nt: TGTGCCTGGAGTGTTTGGGACAGGGGAAATTCACCCCTCCACTTT; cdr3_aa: CAWSVWDRGNSPLHF
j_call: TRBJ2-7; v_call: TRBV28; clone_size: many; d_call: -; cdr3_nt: TGTGCCAGCAGTTCTCTACCAGGGGTCTACGAGCAGTACTTC; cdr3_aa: CASSSLPGVYEQYF
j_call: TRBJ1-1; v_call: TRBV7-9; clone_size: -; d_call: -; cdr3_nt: TGTGCCAGCAGCGGTGAGACAGGGAACACTGAAGCTTTCTTT; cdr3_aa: CASSGETGNTEAFF
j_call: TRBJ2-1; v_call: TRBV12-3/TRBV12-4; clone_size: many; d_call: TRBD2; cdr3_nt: TGTGCCAGCAGTCAGGCGAGCGGGAGTATTCAGCAGTTCTTC; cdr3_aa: CASSQASGSIQQFF
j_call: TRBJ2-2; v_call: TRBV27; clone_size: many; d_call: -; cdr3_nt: TGTGCCAGCAGTTTATCAGCTGGCGCCGGGGAGCTGTTTTTT; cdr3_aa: CASSLSAGAGELFF
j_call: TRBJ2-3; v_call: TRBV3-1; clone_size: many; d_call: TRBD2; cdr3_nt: TGTGCCAGCAGCCAAGCGAGAGCGGGAGGCGCAGATACGCAGTATTTT; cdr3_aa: CASSQARAGGADTQYF
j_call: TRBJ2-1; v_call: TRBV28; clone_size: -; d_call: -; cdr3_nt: TGTGCCAGCAGTAGACCAGGGGAGCAGTTCTTC; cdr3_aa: CASSRPGEQFF
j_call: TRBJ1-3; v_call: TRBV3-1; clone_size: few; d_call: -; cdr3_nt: TGTGCCAGCAGCCAAGCTGCAGGAAACACCATATATTTT; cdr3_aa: CASSQAAGNTIYF
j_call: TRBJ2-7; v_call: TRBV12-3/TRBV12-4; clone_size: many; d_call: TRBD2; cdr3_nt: TGTGCCAGCAGTTTCCGGGAGGGGTCGGACGAGCAGTACTTC; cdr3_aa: CASSFREGSDEQYF
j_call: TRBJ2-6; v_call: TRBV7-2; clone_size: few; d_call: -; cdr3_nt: TGTGCCAGCAGCTCATCAGGGGGGAGCTCTGGGGCCAACGTCCTGACTTTC; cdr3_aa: CASSSSGGSSGANVLTF
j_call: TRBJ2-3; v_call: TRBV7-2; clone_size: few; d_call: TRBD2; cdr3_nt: TGTGCCAGCAGCTTGGGACTAGCGGGAGGGCCCTCCGGAGATACGCAGTATTTT; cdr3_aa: CASSLGLAGGPSGDTQYF
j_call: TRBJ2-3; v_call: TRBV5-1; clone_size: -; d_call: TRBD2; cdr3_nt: TGCGCCAGCAGGGCGGGACTAGGTACAGATACGCAGTATTTT; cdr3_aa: CASRAGLGTDTQYF
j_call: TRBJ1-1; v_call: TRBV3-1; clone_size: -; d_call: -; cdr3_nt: TGTGCCAGCAGCCAAATGCTCTTGACGGGGGGAAGATACACTGAAGCTTTCTTT; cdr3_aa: CASSQMLLTGGRYTEAFF
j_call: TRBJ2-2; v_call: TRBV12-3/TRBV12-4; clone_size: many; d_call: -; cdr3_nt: TGTGCCAGCAGTTACGGGGGCTACCGCACCGGGGAGCTGTTTTTT; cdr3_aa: CASSYGGYRTGELFF
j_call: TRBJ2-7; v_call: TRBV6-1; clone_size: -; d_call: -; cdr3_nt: TGTGCCAGCACCGCCGGACCAGGAGAGCAGTACTTC; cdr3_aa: CASTAGPGEQYF
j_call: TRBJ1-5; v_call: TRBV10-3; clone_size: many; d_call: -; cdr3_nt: TGTGCCATCAGTAGTAGTGGGCAGCCCCAGCATTTT; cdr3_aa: CAISSSGQPQHF
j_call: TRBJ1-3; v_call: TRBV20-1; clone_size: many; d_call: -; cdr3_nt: TGCAGTGCTAGGCGGTCTGGAAACACCATATATTTT; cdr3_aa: CSARRSGNTIYF
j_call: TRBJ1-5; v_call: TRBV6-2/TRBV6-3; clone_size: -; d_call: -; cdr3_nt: TGTGCCAGCAGTAGGGGAAATTACAATCAGCCCCAGCATTTT; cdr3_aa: CASSRGNYNQPQHF
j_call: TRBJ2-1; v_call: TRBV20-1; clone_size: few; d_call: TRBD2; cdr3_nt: TGCAGTGCCAAGATACTAGCGGCGGCGGGGCAGTTCTTC; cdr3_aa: CSAKILAAAGQFF
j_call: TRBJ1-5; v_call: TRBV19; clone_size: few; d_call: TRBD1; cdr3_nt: TGTGCCAGTAGTGTAGACAGGGAGATATTAAGCAATCAGCCCCAGCATTTT; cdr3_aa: CASSVDREILSNQPQHF
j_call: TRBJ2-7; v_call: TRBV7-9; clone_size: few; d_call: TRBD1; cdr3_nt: TGTGCCAGCAGCTTAGTAGGACAGGAATACGAGCAGTACTTC; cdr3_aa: CASSLVGQEYEQYF
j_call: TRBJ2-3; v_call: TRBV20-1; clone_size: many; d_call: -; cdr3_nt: TGCAGTGTACCCCTAGCGAGGGCAGATACGCAGTATTTT; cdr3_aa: CSVPLARADTQYF
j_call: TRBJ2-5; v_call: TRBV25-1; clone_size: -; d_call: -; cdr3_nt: TGTGCCAGCAGTGATCTTGGTGCTAGGGGCTTTGAGACCCAGTACTTC; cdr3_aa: CASSDLGARGFETQYF
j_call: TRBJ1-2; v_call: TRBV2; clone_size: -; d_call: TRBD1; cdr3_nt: TGTGCCAGCAGTGCTGGACAGGGTTCGGATGGCTACACCTTC; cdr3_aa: CASSAGQGSDGYTF
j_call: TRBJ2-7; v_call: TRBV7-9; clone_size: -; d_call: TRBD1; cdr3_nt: TGTGCCAGCAGCTGGGGACAGGCACTAGGAGAGCAGTACTTC; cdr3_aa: CASSWGQALGEQYF
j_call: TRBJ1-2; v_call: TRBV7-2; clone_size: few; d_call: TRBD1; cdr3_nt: TGTGCCAGCAGCTTGGGGACAGGGGGCTACTATGGCTACACCTTC; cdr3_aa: CASSLGTGGYYGYTF
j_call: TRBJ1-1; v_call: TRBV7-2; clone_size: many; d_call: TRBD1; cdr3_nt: TGTGCCAGCAGCTTAGCAGGACAGGGGAACACTGAAGCTTTCTTT; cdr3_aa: CASSLAGQGNTEAFF
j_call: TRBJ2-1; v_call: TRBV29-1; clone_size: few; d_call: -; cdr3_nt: TGCAGCGTCCCCTCGGCGGGGTCCTACAATGAGCAGTTCTTC; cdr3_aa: CSVPSAGSYNEQFF
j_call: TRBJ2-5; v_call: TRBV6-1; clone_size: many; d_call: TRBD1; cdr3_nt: TGTGCCAGCAGTGAAATGGTAGGGGGCGGCGAGACCCAGTACTTC; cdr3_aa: CASSEMVGGGETQYF
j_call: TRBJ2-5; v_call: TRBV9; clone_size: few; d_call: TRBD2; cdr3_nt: TGTGCCAGCAGCGGGGGACTAGCGGGAGTCGGGGAGACCCAGTACTTC; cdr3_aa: CASSGGLAGVGETQYF
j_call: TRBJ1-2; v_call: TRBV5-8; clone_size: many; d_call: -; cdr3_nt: TGTGCCAGCAGCTCTGGAGCAAACTATGGCTACACCTTC; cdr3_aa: CASSSGANYGYTF
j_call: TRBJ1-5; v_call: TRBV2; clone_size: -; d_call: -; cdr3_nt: TGTGCCAGCAGTGAGCAGGATAGAGGGCATCAGCCCCAGCATTTT; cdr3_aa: CASSEQDRGHQPQHF
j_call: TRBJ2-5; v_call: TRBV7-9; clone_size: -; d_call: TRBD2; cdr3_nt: TGTGCCAGCAGCTTGACTAGCGGGAGGGTGGTGACCCAGTACTTC; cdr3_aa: CASSLTSGRVVTQYF